These 8 T cell receptor beta chains were sequenced from one sample in a study of blood T cell repertoires in COVID-19. Measured with immunoSEQ multiplex PCR; TCRdb has only the in-frame clones, and not every one. The sample yields more than 95,000 clones, roughly 84% seen once. Sequencing was carried out using peripheral blood. These receptors came from a man aged 55 to 70 with acute or convalescent COVID-19.

The chain couples TRBV5-4 to TRBJ2-3; 13 bases are a match to TRBD2. Looked up from germline, CDR1 is SGHNT and CDR2 is YYREEE (reference sequence). Trimming removed 1 base from V and 4 bases from J; junction bases left unmatched: 6. The CDR3 consists of 17 residues. This chain's CDR3 is CASSLFRTSGSADTQYF. CDR3 nucleotides: TGTGCCAGCAGCTTGTTCCGGACTAGCGGGAGCGCAGATACGCAGTATTTT.

The V call is TRBV11-3, the J call TRBJ2-3; 12 positions match TRBD2. The J segment lost 6 bases and the V segment lost 5 bases, leaving 9 bases of the junction unmatched. In germline, CDR1 is SGHNT, CDR2 YENEEA. CDR3 length: 16 residues. DNA for the CDR3: TGTGCCAGCAGCGCCAGGACTAGCGGGGCCAACGATACGCAGTATTTT. Amino acids: CASSARTSGANDTQYF.

The chain is built from TRBV3-1 (or the pseudogene TRBV3-2) and TRBJ2-3; D may be TRBD2 (5 bases). V was clipped by 0 bases and J by 3 bases, with 10 bases between them. Germline V gene data show CDR1 as LGHDT and CDR2 as YNNKEL (reference sequence). The CDR3 runs to 15 residues. The CDR3 DNA reads as TGTGCCAGCAGCCAAGACTCCGGGGAAACAGATACGCAGTATTTT. Encoded protein: CASSQDSGETDTQYF.

The V gene is TRBV30, the J gene TRBJ1-1; 9 bases agree with TRBD1. Germline V lookup: CDR1 GTSNPN, CDR2 SVGIG (reference sequence). This CDR3 has 13 residues. V lost 5 bases, J lost 8 bases, and 9 bases stayed unmatched. The DNA of the CDR3 is TGTGCCTGGTCTACTGGACAGGGGCCCGAAGCTTTCTTT. This codes for CAWSTGQGPEAFF.

The gene calls are TRBV27 and TRBJ2-3; possibly TRBD1 for D (5 bases). The CDR3 spans 15 residues. CDR1 is MNHEY, CDR2 SMNVEV, per germline (reference sequence). V lost 3 bases and J lost 3, with 13 bases in between. The CDR3 coding sequence is TGTGCCAGCAGTTTTGGGGCCCTTGAAACAGATACGCAGTATTTT. Translated: CASSFGALETDTQYF.

V gene TRBV6-6 combines with J gene TRBJ2-5; TRBD1 might be the D (6 bases). Germline V lookup: CDR1 MNHNY, CDR2 SVGAGI (reference sequence). V was clipped by 4 bases and J by 5 bases, with 20 bases between them. This CDR3 spans 16 amino acids. CDR3 sequence reads: CASSFLPGHGTETQYF. CDR3 DNA: TGTGCCAGCAGTTTTTTACCGGGACACGGGACGGAGACCCAGTACTTC.

This clone has a single count. The chain couples TRBV5-5 to TRBJ2-5; maybe TRBD1 (5 bases). The V end was cut by 6 bases, the J end by 2 bases, with 14 bases between. Per the germline V gene, CDR1 is SGHKS and CDR2 is YYEKEE (reference sequence). The CDR3 has 14 amino acids. The CDR3 sequence is CASNSRQTQETQYF. The CDR3 nucleotides read TGTGCCAGCAATTCGCGACAGACACAAGAGACCCAGTACTTC.

The V call is TRBV4-1, the J call TRBJ2-3, with D perhaps matching TRBD2 (5 bases). Germline values: CDR1 MGHRA, CDR2 YSYEKL. The CDR3 has 15 residues. V lost 4 bases to trimming and J lost 0 bases, with 11 bases between them. The CDR3 DNA sequence: TGCGCCAGCAGCCTCGGGGAAAAGAGCACAGATACGCAGTATTTT. Encoded protein: CASSLGEKSTDTQYF.